The T cell receptor beta chain under discussion was sequenced for a study of cytomegalovirus exposure and HLA in healthy donors. Concerning this clone itself: The antigen is undetermined.

Study-wide findings and caveats: Links to common viral pathogens appeared, in a later analysis, for several of the most significant clusters. The authors reported that TCR beta sequences could predict HLA-A and HLA-B alleles. These predictions were accurate for most subjects in the first cohort.

13 Jbeta primers and 60 Vbeta primers were used for the PCR. TCRdb's table, derived via immunoSEQ multiplex PCR, lists solely in-frame clones and lacks some. The sample holds about 160,000 clones, approximately 77% seen once. From germline, CDR1 is KGHSH and CDR2 LQKENI. V was clipped by 3 bases and J by 5 bases; unmatched bases: 4. This CDR3 spans 14 amino acids. The TCR was taken from a female donor in good health and CMV-seronegative. This chain uses TRBV18 with TRBJ2-1; 7 positions match TRBD1. Material: PBMCs. Written as DNA, the CDR3 is TGTGCCAGCTCACCGGGACAGCTAAACAATGAGCAGTTCTTC. It yields the protein CASSPGQLNNEQFF.